What follows are 3 T cell receptor beta chains derived from one specimen sequenced in a study of blood T cell repertoires in COVID-19. Method: immunoSEQ multiplex PCR; TCRdb's copy keeps in-frame clones and lacks some. Found here are over 130,000 clones, more than 75% of them singletons; the top ten hold 2.2%. Source material: peripheral blood. All receptors derive from an older man with acute or convalescent COVID-19.

The CDR3 here is CASSARGRYGYTF. The DNA for the CDR3 is TGTGCCAGCAGCGCCAGGGGGCGCTATGGCTACACCTTC. The rearrangement uses TRBV6-5 and TRBJ1-2, with 8 bases lining up with TRBD1. The CDR3 length is 13 residues. CDR1 is MNHEY, CDR2 SVGAGI, per germline. The ends lost 6 bases at V and 4 bases at J; junction bases unmatched: 4.

The CDR3 DNA reads as TGTGCCAGCAGTTCGACAGGGGGCAAACATACAGAAGCTTTCTTT. As protein: CASSSTGGKHTEAFF. The chain couples TRBV6-5 to TRBJ1-1; 10 bases map to TRBD1. The CDR3 is made up of 15 amino acids. The V and J ends lost 4 bases and 8 bases, in that order; junction bases with no gene match: 10. The germline gives CDR1 MNHEY, CDR2 SVGAGI.

The V gene is TRBV7-8, the J gene TRBJ1-5; D uncertain. The CDR3 sequence is 15 residues long. V was trimmed by 2 bases and J by 0 bases, leaving 8 bases between them. Germline V CDR1 and CDR2: SGHVS, FQNEAQ. The DNA of the CDR3 is TGTGCCAGCAGCTTACGACACGATAGCAATCAGCCCCAGCATTTT. It translates to CASSLRHDSNQPQHF.